The clone carrying this T cell receptor beta chain has more than one count but fewer than ten. Antigen specificity is unknown. The CDR3 runs 13 residues. Germline lookup yields CDR1 MNHEY and CDR2 SMNVEV (reference sequence). Trimming took 10 bases from V and 3 from J; bases not matched to a gene: 2. The sample originates from a study of cytomegalovirus exposure and HLA in healthy donors. Findings and caveats of the study: Analyzed later, most CMV-associated TCR beta chains appeared HLA-restricted.

Amplification used 60 Vbeta primers and 13 Jbeta primers. Data came from immunoSEQ multiplex PCR; TCRdb stores just in-frame clones and leaves some out. Of more than 90,000 clones listed, around 70% are singletons. Sequencing used PBMCs. The sequence derives from a man in his thirties or forties in good health and CMV-seropositive. V is TRBV27 and J is TRBJ1-6, with 8 nucleotides matching TRBD1. This CDR3 reads CATGQGYNSPLHF. The DNA for the CDR3 is TGTGCCACCGGACAGGGCTATAATTCACCCCTCCACTTT.